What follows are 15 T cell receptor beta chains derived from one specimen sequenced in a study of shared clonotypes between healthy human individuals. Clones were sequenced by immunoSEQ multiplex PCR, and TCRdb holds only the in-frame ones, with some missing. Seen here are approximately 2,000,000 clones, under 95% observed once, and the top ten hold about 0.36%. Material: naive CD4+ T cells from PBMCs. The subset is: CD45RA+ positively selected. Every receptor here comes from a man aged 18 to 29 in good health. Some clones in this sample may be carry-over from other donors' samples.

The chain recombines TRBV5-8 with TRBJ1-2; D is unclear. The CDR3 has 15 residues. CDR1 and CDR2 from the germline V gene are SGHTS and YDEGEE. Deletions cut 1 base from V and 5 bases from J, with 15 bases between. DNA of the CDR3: TGTGCCAGCAGCTTGCTGCCGGAATCCTTTTATGGCTACACCTTC. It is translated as CASSLLPESFYGYTF.

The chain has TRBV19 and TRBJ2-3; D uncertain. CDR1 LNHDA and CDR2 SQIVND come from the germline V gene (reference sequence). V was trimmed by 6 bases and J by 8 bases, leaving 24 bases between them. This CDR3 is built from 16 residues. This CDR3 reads CASRTDSRTSLGTQYF. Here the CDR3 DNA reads TGTGCCAGTAGGACCGACTCGCGGACGAGTCTCGGTACGCAGTATTTT.

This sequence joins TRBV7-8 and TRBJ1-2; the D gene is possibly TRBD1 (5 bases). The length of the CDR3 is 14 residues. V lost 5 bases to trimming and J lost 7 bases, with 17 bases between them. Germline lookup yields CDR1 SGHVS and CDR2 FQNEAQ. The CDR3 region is CASSAAQGEFGYTF. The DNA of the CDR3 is TGTGCCAGCAGCGCCGCTCAGGGTGAATTTGGCTACACCTTC. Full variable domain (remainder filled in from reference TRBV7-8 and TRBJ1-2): GAGVSQSPRYKVAKRGQDVALRCDPISGHVSLFWYQQALGQGPEFLTYFQNEAQLDKSGLPSDRFFAERPEGSVSTLKIQRTQQEDSAVYLCASSAAQGEFGYTFGSGTRLTVV.

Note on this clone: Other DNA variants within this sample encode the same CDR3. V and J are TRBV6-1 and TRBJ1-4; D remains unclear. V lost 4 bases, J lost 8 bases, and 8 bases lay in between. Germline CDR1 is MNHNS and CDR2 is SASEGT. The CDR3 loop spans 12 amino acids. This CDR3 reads CASSAVGEKLFF. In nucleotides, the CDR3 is TGTGCCAGCAGTGCTGTAGGGGAAAAACTGTTTTTT.

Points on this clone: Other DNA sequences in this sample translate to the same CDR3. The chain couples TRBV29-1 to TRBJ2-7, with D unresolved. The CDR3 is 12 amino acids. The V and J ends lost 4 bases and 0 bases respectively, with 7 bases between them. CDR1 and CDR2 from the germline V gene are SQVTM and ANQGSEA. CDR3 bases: TGCAGCGTTGCACTCGGCTCCTACGAGCAGTACTTC. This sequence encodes CSVALGSYEQYF.

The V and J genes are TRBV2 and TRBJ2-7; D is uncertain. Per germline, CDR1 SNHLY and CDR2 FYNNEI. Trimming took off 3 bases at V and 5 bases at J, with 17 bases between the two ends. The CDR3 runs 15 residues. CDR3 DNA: TGTGCCAGCAGTGATCCGGGCTACTCAATCGACGAGCAGTACTTC. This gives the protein CASSDPGYSIDEQYF.

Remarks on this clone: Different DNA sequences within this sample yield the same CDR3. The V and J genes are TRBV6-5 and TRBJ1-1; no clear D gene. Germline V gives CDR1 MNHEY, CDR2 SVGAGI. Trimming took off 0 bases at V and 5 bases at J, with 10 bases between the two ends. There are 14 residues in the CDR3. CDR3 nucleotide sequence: TGTGCCAGCAGTTACTCCGGCTCGGGGACTGAAGCTTTCTTT. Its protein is CASSYSGSGTEAFF.

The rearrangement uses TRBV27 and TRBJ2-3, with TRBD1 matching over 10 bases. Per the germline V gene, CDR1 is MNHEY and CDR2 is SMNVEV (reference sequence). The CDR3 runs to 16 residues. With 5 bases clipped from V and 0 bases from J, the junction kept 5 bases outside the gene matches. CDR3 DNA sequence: TGTGCCAGCAGTATACGGGACAGGGGCAGCACAGATACGCAGTATTTT. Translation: CASSIRDRGSTDTQYF.

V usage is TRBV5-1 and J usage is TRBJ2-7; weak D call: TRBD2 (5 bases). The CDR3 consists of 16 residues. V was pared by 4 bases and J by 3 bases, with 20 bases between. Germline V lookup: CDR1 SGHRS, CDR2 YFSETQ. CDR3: CASSREGRGRNYEQYF. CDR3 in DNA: TGCGCCAGCAGCCGTGAGGGTCGGGGTCGTAACTACGAGCAGTACTTC.

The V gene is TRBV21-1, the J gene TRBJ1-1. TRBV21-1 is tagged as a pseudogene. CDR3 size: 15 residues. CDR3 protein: CASSKVEERYTEAFF. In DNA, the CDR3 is TGTGCCAGCAGCAAAGTGGAAGAGAGATACACTGAAGCTTTCTTT.

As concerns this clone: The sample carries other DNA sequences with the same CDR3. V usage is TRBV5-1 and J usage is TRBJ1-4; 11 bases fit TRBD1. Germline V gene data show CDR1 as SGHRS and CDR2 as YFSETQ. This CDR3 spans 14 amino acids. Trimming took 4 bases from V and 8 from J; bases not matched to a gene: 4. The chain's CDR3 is CASSAGQGGEKLFF. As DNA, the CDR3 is TGCGCCAGCAGCGCGGGACAGGGGGGCGAAAAACTGTTTTTT.

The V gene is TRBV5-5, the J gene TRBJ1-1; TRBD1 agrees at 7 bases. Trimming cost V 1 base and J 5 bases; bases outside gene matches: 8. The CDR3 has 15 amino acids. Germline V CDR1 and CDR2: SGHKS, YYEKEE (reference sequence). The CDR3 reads CASSLSQGDKTEAFF. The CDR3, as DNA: TGTGCCAGCAGCTTGAGCCAGGGGGATAAGACTGAAGCTTTCTTT.

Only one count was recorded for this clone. The CDR3 is CASSPFTVSGNTIYF. The DNA of the CDR3 is TGTGCCAGCTCACCTTTTACCGTCTCTGGAAACACCATATATTTT. The V and J genes are TRBV18 and TRBJ1-3; no clear D gene. The CDR3 has 15 residues. V was clipped by 3 bases and J by 0 bases, with 9 bases between them. CDR1 is KGHSH, CDR2 LQKENI, per germline. The variable domain in full, completed from reference TRBV18 and TRBJ1-3, reads NAGVMQNPRHLVRRRGQEARLRCSPMKGHSHVYWYRQLPEEGLKFMVYLQKENIIDESGMPKERFSAEFPKEGPSILRIQQVVRGDSAAYFCASSPFTVSGNTIYFGEGSWLTVV.

As DNA, the CDR3 is TGCGCCAGCAGCTTGGCCAGACTAGCGGGCGACCTGGGGCCCCAGTACTTC. This encodes CASSLARLAGDLGPQYF. The chain recombines TRBV5-1 with TRBJ2-5; 10 bases are shared with TRBD2. The CDR3 covers 17 residues. CDR1 SGHRS and CDR2 YFSETQ come from the germline V gene. With V trimmed by 0 bases and J by 9 bases, 14 bases remained unmatched.

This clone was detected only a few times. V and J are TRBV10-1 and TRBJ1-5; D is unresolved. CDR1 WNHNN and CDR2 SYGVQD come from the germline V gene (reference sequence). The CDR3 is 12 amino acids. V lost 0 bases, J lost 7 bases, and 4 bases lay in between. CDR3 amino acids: CASSESIQPQHF. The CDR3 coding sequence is TGCGCCAGCAGTGAGTCGATACAGCCCCAGCATTTT.